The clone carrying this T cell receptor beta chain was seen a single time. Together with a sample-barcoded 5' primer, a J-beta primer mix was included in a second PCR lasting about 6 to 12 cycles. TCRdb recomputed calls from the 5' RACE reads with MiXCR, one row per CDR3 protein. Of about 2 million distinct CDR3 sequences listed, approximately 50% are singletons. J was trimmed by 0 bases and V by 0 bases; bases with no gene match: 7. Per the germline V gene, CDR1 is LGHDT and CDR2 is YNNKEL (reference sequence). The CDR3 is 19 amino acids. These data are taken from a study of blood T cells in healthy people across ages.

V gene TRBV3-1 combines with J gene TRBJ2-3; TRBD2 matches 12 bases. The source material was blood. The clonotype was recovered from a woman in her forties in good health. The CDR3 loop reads CASSQDPGLAGISTDTQYF. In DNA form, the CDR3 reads TGTGCCAGCAGCCAAGATCCAGGACTAGCGGGGATTAGCACAGATACGCAGTATTTT.